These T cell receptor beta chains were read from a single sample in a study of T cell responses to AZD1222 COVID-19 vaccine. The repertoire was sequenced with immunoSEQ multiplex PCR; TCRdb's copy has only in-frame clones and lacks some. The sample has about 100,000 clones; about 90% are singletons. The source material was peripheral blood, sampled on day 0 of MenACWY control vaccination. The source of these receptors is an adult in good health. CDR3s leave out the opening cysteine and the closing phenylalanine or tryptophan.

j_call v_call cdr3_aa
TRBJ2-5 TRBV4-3 ASSQDVRGPGRTQY
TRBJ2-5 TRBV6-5 ASSYRGGETQY
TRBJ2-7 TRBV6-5 ASSYAWVREQY
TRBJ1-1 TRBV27 ASSDRNTEAF
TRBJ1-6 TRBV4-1 ASSQEIPLLGNNSPLH
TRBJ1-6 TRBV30 AWTVTNSPLH
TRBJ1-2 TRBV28 ASSPSANYGYT
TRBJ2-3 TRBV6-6 ASRIDSTDTQY
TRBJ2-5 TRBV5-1 ASSPGLADRETQY
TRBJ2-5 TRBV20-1 SASGKETQY
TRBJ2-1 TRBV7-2 ASGIDVRVDPEQF
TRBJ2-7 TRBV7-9 ASIVDATYEQY
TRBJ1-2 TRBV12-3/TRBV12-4 ASSFPGYYGYT
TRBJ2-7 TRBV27 ASRANRGGEQY
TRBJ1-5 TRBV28 ASSLSWGSEPQH
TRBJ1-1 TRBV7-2 ASSFPLNRGTEAF
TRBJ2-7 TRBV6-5 ASNRQGVNYEQY
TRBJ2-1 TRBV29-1 SVRGTRYNEQF
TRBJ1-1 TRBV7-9 ASSPGGTEAF
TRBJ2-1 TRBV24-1 ATRGQGAYNEQF
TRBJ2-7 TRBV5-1 ASSLGAGATKQY
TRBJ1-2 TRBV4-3 ASSQDLRQGESGGYT
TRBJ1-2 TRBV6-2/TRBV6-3 ASSPGPQVNGYT
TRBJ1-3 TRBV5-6 ASSLGFSGNTIY
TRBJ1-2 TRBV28 ASRGQPPDYGYT
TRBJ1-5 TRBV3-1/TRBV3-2 ASSQDGDQPQH
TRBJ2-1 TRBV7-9 ASSPFGTAINNEQF
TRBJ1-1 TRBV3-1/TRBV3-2 ASSPGQGAFTEAF
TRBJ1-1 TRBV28 ASSYPGQREAF
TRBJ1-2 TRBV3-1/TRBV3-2 ASSEGSEGGYT
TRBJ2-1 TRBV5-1 ASSFKRNEQF
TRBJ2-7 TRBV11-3 ASSSGLAGGYEQY
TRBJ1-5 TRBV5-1 ASSRDTQGPQH
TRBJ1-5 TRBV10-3 AISESRRGDQPQH
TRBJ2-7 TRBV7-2 ASSSRAGSSYEQY
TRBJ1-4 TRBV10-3 AISLTGNNEKLF
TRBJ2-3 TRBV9 ASSVGPSGTDTQY
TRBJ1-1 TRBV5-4 ASSLEKNTEAF
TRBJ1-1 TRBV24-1 ATSDTDSPDRAF
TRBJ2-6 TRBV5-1 ASRDGSTGANVLT
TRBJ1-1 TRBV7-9 ASSFPGGGTEAF
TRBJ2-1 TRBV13 ASSAGGELNEQF
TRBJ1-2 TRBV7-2 ASKKDYGYT
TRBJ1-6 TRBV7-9 ASSPGGVNSPLH
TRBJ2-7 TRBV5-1 ASSLGASYEQY
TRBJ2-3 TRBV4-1 ASSQGIGGSGTDTQY
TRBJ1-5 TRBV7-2 ASSSDRNQPQH
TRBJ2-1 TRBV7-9 ASYLAGLYNEQF
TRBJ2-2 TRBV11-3 ASSSGLGGDTGELF
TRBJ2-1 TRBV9 ASTTTGGGEQF
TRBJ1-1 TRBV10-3 AIGRGGNTEAF
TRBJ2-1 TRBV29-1 SVDEGTSYNEQF
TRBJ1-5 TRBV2 ASGMTGFNQPQH
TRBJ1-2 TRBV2 ASSEDRDYGYT
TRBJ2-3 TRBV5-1 ASSLARTSDPDTQY